The 19 T cell receptor beta chains in this list originate from one sample, sequenced in a study of T cells after yellow fever vaccination. A single record per CDR3 protein comes from TCRdb applying MiXCR to the 5' RACE reads. There are about 350,000 distinct CDR3 sequences in the sample; 7% to 9% occur only once, and 17% lies in the top ten. Sequenced material: PBMCs, taken about 49 days after the first yellow fever vaccination. The receptors come from a man younger than 35 who received the YFV17D yellow fever vaccine.

This clonotype showed up just a few times. The rearrangement joins TRBV4-1 to TRBJ2-1, with 8 bases fitting TRBD2. Germline assignment: CDR1 MGHRA and CDR2 YSYEKL. V lost 1 base and J lost 7; bases outside the gene matches: 6. The CDR3 covers 15 residues. The DNA for the CDR3 is TGCGCCAGCAGCCAAGGGTTGCAGCGGGGGAATGAGCAGTTCTTC. Translation gives CASSQGLQRGNEQFF.

This clonotype was detected ten times or more. CDR3 in DNA: TGCAGTGCTCGTCCACTAGCCTATGAGCAGTTCTTC. Its translation: CSARPLAYEQFF. This sequence joins TRBV20-1 and TRBJ2-1, with TRBD2 as a possible D gene (6 bases). CDR1 is DFQATT, CDR2 SNEGSKA, per germline (reference sequence). The V end was cut by 5 bases, the J end by 8 bases, with 13 bases between. The CDR3 totals 12 residues.

This sequence joins TRBV7-6 and TRBJ2-1, with 9 bases identical to TRBD1. The CDR3 sequence is 16 residues long. The trim removed 5 bases at V and 1 base at J, leaving 6 bases unmatched. Germline values: CDR1 SGHVS, CDR2 FNYEAQ. The CDR3 DNA sequence: TGTGCCAGCAGCGACCACAGGGGGCAATCCTACAATGAGCAGTTCTTC. Protein: CASSDHRGQSYNEQFF.

This clonotype came up a few times. The chain couples TRBV7-2 to TRBJ2-3; 8 nucleotides match TRBD2. There are 16 residues in the CDR3. Germline values: CDR1 SGHTA, CDR2 FQGNSA. The junction had 6 bases not matched to a gene; V was cut back by 2 bases and J by 2 bases. CDR3 coding DNA: TGTGCCAGCAGCTTACGGCGCGGGGGGTACACAGATACGCAGTATTTT. It specifies CASSLRRGGYTDTQYF.

The chain combines TRBV20-1 with TRBJ2-1; D is uncertain. Per the germline V gene, CDR1 is DFQATT and CDR2 is SNEGSKA (reference sequence). V lost 3 bases and J 5 bases, leaving 14 bases between the germline ends. The CDR3 covers 14 residues. The DNA of the CDR3 is TGCAGTGCTAGTTCCCCCTATATCCACAATGAGCAGTTCTTC. It yields the protein CSASSPYIHNEQFF.

The chain carries TRBV10-3 and TRBJ1-1, with 9 positions matching TRBD1. Per germline, CDR1 ENHRY and CDR2 SYGVKD. CDR3 length: 14 residues. V lost 7 bases to trimming and J lost 5 bases; unmatched junction nucleotides: 8. CDR3 sequence reads: CAIIPGQGGTEAFF. DNA for the CDR3: TGTGCCATCATCCCGGGACAGGGAGGAACTGAAGCTTTCTTT.

Ten or more counts support this clonotype. The rearrangement uses TRBV2 and TRBJ2-2, with D possibly being TRBD2 (6 bases). The germline V gene encodes CDR1 SNHLY and CDR2 FYNNEI. The CDR3 runs 15 residues. Trimming shortened V by 6 bases and J by 0 bases, and 11 bases separated the two germline ends. DNA for the CDR3: TGTGCCAGCAGCTTGGGAGGCCCGAACACCGGGGAGCTGTTTTTT. Translated, it gives CASSLGGPNTGELFF.

This clonotype was seen many times. The chain has TRBV20-1 and TRBJ1-1, with TRBD1 matching over 7 bases. The V and J ends lost 6 bases and 4 bases, in that order; junction bases with no gene match: 17. Germline CDR1 is DFQATT and CDR2 is SNEGSKA (reference sequence). This CDR3 comprises 16 residues. DNA of the CDR3: TGCAGTGCAAAACTTACAGGGGACGGTTGCTGCACTGAAGCTTTCTTT. Protein product: CSAKLTGDGCCTEAFF.

The table lists this clonotype with many counts. The chain joins TRBV4-2 to TRBJ2-5; D is ambiguous. The V gene's germline CDR1 is LGHNA and CDR2 YNFKEQ. Trimming removed 4 bases at V and 4 bases at J, with 16 bases between. The CDR3 runs to 15 residues. This CDR3 is CASSPSMGSTETQYF. The CDR3 bases are TGTGCCAGCAGCCCCTCGATGGGGTCTACAGAGACCCAGTACTTC.

Ten or more counts support this clonotype. V and J are TRBV7-9 and TRBJ2-3; 8 positions match TRBD2. Germline lookup yields CDR1 SEHNR and CDR2 FQNEAQ (reference sequence). V lost 2 bases to trimming and J lost 4 bases; unmatched junction nucleotides: 8. The CDR3 loop spans 16 amino acids. The CDR3, as DNA: TGTGCCAGCAGCTTAAGACGGGGGGGCCGGGCAGATACGCAGTATTTT. Encoded protein: CASSLRRGGRADTQYF. Drawing the rest from reference TRBV7-9 and TRBJ2-3, the complete variable domain is DTGVSQNPRHKITKRGQNVTFRCDPISEHNRLYWYRQTLGQGPEFLTYFQNEAQLEKSRLLSDRFSAERPKGSFSTLEIQRTEQGDSAMYLCASSLRRGGRADTQYFGPGTRLTVL.

The CDR3 sequence: CASMSRGRANTGELFF. For the CDR3, the DNA is TGTGCCAGCATGTCGAGGGGGCGCGCGAACACCGGGGAGCTGTTTTTT. This chain links TRBV5-5 with TRBJ2-2, with TRBD1 identical over 7 bases. This CDR3 comprises 16 residues. The germline V gene has CDR1 SGHKS and CDR2 YYEKEE (reference sequence). With V trimmed by 6 bases and J by 0 bases, 8 bases remained unmatched.

The chain carries TRBV7-8 and TRBJ2-2, with 11 bases identical to TRBD2. The CDR3 is 16 residues long. Germline V lookup: CDR1 SGHVS, CDR2 FQNEAQ. V lost 5 bases and J lost 5; bases outside the gene matches: 7. The CDR3 here is CASSGSGGAETGELFF. CDR3 DNA sequence: TGTGCCAGCAGCGGTAGCGGGGGGGCCGAAACCGGGGAGCTGTTTTTT.

This clonotype came up a few times. The CDR3 DNA reads as TGTGCCAGCAGCTCCGGCAGCCACGTCAACACCGGGGAGCTGTTTTTT. Its protein is CASSSGSHVNTGELFF. The chain joins TRBV7-3 to TRBJ2-2, with no clear D. This CDR3 region has 16 residues. CDR1 and CDR2 from the germline V gene are SGHTA and FQGTGA. V shed 4 bases and J shed 2 bases, with 14 bases lying between them.

This clonotype was counted a few times. This chain connects TRBV5-1 to TRBJ2-3; 9 positions match TRBD2. The CDR3 has 16 residues. Per the germline V gene, CDR1 is SGHRS and CDR2 is YFSETQ. Trimming cost V 4 bases and J 4 bases; bases outside gene matches: 10. As DNA, the CDR3 is TGCGCCAGCAGCCTCCCCGGGGTAGCGGGGGCAGATACGCAGTATTTT. This translates into CASSLPGVAGADTQYF.

In its sample, this clonotype was seen a few times. This chain joins TRBV28 and TRBJ2-7; D remains ambiguous. V was pared by 5 bases and J by 3 bases, with 8 bases between. In germline, CDR1 is MDHEN, CDR2 SYDVKM. This CDR3 is built from 12 residues. The CDR3 spells CASSTQNYEQYV. The CDR3 DNA is TGTGCCAGCAGTACACAGAACTACGAGCAGTACGTC.

This clonotype turned up a few times. This chain connects TRBV12-3 or TRBV12-4 to TRBJ2-3, with 10 bases that match TRBD2. The V and J ends lost 6 bases and 1 base, in that order; junction bases with no gene match: 7. This CDR3 has 16 residues. CDR3 amino acids: CASSDLTSGGTDTQYF. DNA of the CDR3: TGTGCCAGCAGCGATCTTACTAGCGGGGGCACAGATACGCAGTATTTT.

J is TRBJ2-7 and V is TRBV7-8; D perhaps matches TRBD1 (6 bases). CDR3 size: 15 residues. Germline V gives CDR1 SGHVS, CDR2 FQNEAQ. Trimming removed 2 bases from V and 0 bases from J, with 11 bases in between. CDR3 in DNA: TGTGCCAGCAGCTTATATGACAGGAGCTCCTACGAGCAGTACTTC. Translating gives CASSLYDRSSYEQYF.

This clonotype was seen more than once but under ten times. This chain joins TRBV5-1 and TRBJ1-4; D remains unclear. The ends were cut back, 0 bases at V and 0 bases at J, with 6 bases in the middle. This CDR3 has 15 amino acids. Per the germline V gene, CDR1 is SGHRS and CDR2 is YFSETQ. The CDR3 DNA sequence: TGCGCCAGCAGCTTGGTTCCCTCAACTAATGAAAAACTGTTTTTT. It codes for CASSLVPSTNEKLFF. The full variable domain, in which reference TRBV5-1 and TRBJ1-4 provide the parts outside the CDR3, is KAGVTQTPRYLIKTRGQQVTLSCSPISGHRSVSWYQQTPGQGLQFLFEYFSETQRNKGNFPGRFSGRQFSNSRSEMNVSTLELGDSALYLCASSLVPSTNEKLFFGSGTQLSVL.

CDR3 DNA sequence: TGCGCCAGCAGCTTGGGCCTGCGGGGGCAGACAGATACGCAGTATTTT. Translated, it gives CASSLGLRGQTDTQYF. This chain joins TRBV5-1 and TRBJ2-3, with D perhaps TRBD2 (7 bases). V was cut by 0 bases and J by 3 bases, with 14 bases left in between. Germline loops: CDR1 SGHRS, CDR2 YFSETQ. The CDR3 has 16 residues.